Below, 4 T cell receptor beta chains from the same sample are listed, as sequenced in a study of graft-versus-host responses after intestinal transplantation. The data were produced by immunoSEQ multiplex PCR, yet TCRdb's version contains in-frame clones alone and is incomplete. Of almost 70,000 clones in the sample, roughly 92% were seen once. Sequencing used bone marrow, obtained approximately 100 weeks after intestinal transplantation. These TCRs come from a human patient who received an intestinal transplant, so some T cells may come from the graft donor.

This clone was counted once. This sequence joins TRBV18 and TRBJ2-1, with D possibly TRBD1 on 6 matching bases. Germline assignment: CDR1 KGHSH and CDR2 LQKENI. This CDR3 is built from 17 residues. Trimming left V 3 bases short and J 1 base short, with 16 bases between. In DNA form, the CDR3 reads TGTGCCAGCTCACCCCAAACAGGGTTAGGTTCCTACAATGAGCAGTTCTTC. Its protein product is CASSPQTGLGSYNEQFF.

The sample holds one count of this clone. The chain joins TRBV2 to TRBJ2-7, with 7 bases fitting TRBD1. Germline CDR1 reads SNHLY; CDR2 reads FYNNEI. The CDR3 is made up of 15 amino acids. V shed 2 bases, J shed 2 bases, and the junction held 6 bases outside the gene matches. The CDR3 reads CASSETPGTAYEQYF. In DNA, the CDR3 is TGTGCCAGCAGTGAAACCCCCGGGACAGCCTACGAGCAGTACTTC.

This chain connects TRBV6-4 to TRBJ2-3; D is unclear. V lost 11 bases and J lost 6, with 15 bases in between. The germline V gene has CDR1 MRHNA and CDR2 SNTAGT. The CDR3 spans 12 residues. In DNA, the CDR3 is TGTGCCGGCGTTACGCCCAAGGATACGCAGTATTTT. The encoded protein is CAGVTPKDTQYF.

The V call is TRBV6-6, the J call TRBJ1-6; a weak D match, TRBD1 (6 bases). V dropped 6 bases and J dropped 7 bases, with 16 bases sitting between them. This CDR3 has 15 residues. Germline V gives CDR1 MNHNY, CDR2 SVGAGI (reference sequence). The CDR3 coding sequence is TGTGCCAGCAGCCCATCCAGGGGACTAAATTCACCCCTCCACTTT. Translation: CASSPSRGLNSPLHF.